This T cell receptor beta chain was retrieved from a study of cytomegalovirus exposure and HLA in healthy donors. Whole-study results and caveats: In a later analysis, 16,951 TCR beta sequences were associated with HLA alleles at 0.05 false discovery rate.

Healthy bone marrow donors formed the donor group. A note on this clone: Its cognate antigen is unknown.

Germline CDR1 reads GTSNPN; CDR2 reads SVGIG (reference sequence). The CDR3 consists of 13 residues. Trimming removed 0 bases at V and 2 bases at J, with 7 bases between. PCR amplification relied on 60 Vbeta primers (plus 13 Jbeta primers). Assay: immunoSEQ multiplex PCR; the TCRdb copy retains only in-frame clones and omits some. The sample lists 200,000 or so clones, roughly 80% occurring once. Sequenced: PBMCs. The chain uses TRBV30 and TRBJ2-5; tentatively, D is TRBD2 (5 bases). The TCR sequence derives from a girl aged 2 to 9 in good health and CMV-seronegative. In DNA, the CDR3 is TGTGCCTGGAGTGTACGAGGGCAAGAGACCCAGTACTTC. Translating gives CAWSVRGQETQYF.